The rows below give T cell receptor beta chains drawn from one sample of a study of CXCR3-negative and CXCR3-positive naive CD8 T cells. Reprocessing the 5' RACE reads, TCRdb reports a single entry for every CDR3 protein and omits DNA. The table for this sample gives approximately 5,900 distinct CDR3 sequences. Material: naive CXCR3+ CD8+ T cells from blood. Receptors were obtained from a human donor in good health. Some clones in this sample may be carry-over from other donors' samples. Each CDR3 is given with its conserved first and last residue. Expanded clones are given a class, and other clones once, few, many or no size at all.

CDR3aa,v_gene,abundance,j_gene
CASGLGQAFYGYTF,TRBV27,NA,TRBJ1-2
CASSPRTILVLEVETQYF,TRBV7-9,medium-sized,TRBJ2-5
CSVEGAGSNQPQHF,TRBV29-1,medium-sized,TRBJ1-5
CSVESTSGIGSTGELFF,TRBV29-1,NA,TRBJ2-2
CASSSQGPYGHTF,TRBV7-9,NA,TRBJ1-2
CASSPRTSGSLDTQYF,TRBV11-2,medium-sized,TRBJ2-3
CAISESQLSGNEQFF,TRBV10-3,medium-sized,TRBJ2-1
CSARVRATDTQYF,TRBV20-1,NA,TRBJ2-3
CASSLTQGGNSPLHF,TRBV7-9,medium-sized,TRBJ1-6
CASSYSVNEQFF,TRBV6-6,medium-sized,TRBJ2-1